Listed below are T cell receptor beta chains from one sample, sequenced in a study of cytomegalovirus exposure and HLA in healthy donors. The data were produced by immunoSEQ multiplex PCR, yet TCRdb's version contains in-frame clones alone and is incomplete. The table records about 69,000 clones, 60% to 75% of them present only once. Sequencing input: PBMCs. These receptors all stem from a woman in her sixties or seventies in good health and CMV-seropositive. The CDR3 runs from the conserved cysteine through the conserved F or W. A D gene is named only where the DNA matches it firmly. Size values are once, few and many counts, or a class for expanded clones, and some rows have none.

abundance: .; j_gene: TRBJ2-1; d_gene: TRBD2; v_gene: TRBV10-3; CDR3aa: CAISGQREGPIF; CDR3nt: TGTGCCATCAGTGGTCAGCGGGAGGGCCCCATCTTC
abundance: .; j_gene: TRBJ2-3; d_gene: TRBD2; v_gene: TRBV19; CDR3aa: CASKETSGTDTQYF; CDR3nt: TGTGCCAGTAAAGAGACTAGCGGCACAGATACGCAGTATTTT
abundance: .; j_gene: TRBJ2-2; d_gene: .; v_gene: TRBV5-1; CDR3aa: CASSEQGPPGELFF; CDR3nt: TGCGCCAGCAGCGAGCAGGGGCCCCCCGGGGAGCTGTTTTTT
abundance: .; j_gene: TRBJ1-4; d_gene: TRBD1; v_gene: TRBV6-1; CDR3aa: CASNLDRGINEKLFF; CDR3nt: TGTGCCAGCAACCTGGACAGGGGGATCAATGAAAAACTGTTTTTT
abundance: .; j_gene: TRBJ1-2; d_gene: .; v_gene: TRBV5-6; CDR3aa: CASSGERADYGYTF; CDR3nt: TGTGCCAGCAGCGGGGAGAGGGCTGACTATGGCTACACCTTC
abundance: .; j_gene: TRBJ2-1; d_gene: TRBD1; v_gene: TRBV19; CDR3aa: CASRDRGLGEQFF; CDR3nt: TGTGCCAGTCGGGACAGGGGGCTGGGTGAGCAGTTCTTC
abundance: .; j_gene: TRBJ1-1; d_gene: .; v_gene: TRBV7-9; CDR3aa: CASSLEQGAEAFF; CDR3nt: TGTGCCAGCAGCTTAGAGCAGGGCGCTGAAGCTTTCTTT
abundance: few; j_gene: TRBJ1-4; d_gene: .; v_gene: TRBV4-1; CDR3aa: CASRGGEKLFF; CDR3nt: TGCGCCAGCAGAGGAGGGGAGAAACTGTTTTTT
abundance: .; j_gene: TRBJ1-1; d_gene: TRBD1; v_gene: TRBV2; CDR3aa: CASSAPQGAWSTEAFF; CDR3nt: TGTGCCAGCAGCGCACCACAGGGGGCCTGGTCGACTGAAGCTTTCTTT
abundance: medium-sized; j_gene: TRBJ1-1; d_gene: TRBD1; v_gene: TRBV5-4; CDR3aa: CASSLDRGTEAFF; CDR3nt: TGTGCCAGCAGCTTGGACAGGGGCACTGAAGCTTTCTTT
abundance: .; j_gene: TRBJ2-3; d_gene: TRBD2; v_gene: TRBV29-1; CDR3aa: CSADLSGRGDTQYF; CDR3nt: TGCAGCGCTGACCTTAGCGGGAGAGGAGATACGCAGTATTTT
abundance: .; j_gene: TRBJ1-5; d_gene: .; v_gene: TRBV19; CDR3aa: CASKPQGQPQHF; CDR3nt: TGTGCCAGTAAACCCCAGGGCCAGCCCCAGCATTTT
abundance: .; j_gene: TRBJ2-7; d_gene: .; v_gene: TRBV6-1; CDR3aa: CASSPQGVEQYF; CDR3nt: TGTGCCAGCAGCCCTCAGGGTGTAGAGCAGTACTTC
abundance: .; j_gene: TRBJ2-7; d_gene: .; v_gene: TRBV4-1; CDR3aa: CASSQDRGTNEQYF; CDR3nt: TGCGCCAGCAGCCAAGATCGGGGGACGAACGAGCAGTACTTC
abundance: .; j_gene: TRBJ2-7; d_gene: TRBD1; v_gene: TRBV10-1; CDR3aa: CARSVMRDSSYEQYF; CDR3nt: TGCGCCCGCAGCGTAATGAGGGACAGCTCCTACGAGCAGTACTTC
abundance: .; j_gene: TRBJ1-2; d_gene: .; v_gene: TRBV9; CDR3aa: CASSPTPDRSNYGYTF; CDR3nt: TGTGCCAGCAGTCCTACCCCCGACAGGTCTAACTATGGCTACACCTTC
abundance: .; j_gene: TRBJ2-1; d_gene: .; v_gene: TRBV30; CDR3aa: CAWSRSYNEQFF; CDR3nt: TGTGCCTGGAGTCGGAGTTACAATGAGCAGTTCTTC
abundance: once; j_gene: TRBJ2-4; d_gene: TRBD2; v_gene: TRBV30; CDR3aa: CAWSRRLAGAKNIQYF; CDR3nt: TGTGCCTGGAGTCGCCGACTAGCGGGGGCCAAAAACATTCAGTACTTC
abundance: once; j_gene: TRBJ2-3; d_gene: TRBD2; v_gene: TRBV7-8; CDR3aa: CASSFPTSGDTDTQYF; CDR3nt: TGTGCCAGCAGCTTCCCCACTAGCGGGGACACAGATACGCAGTATTTT
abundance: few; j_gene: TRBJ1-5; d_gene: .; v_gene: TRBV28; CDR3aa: CASSSIRVDQPQHF; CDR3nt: TGTGCCAGCAGTTCGATCAGGGTTGATCAGCCCCAGCATTTT
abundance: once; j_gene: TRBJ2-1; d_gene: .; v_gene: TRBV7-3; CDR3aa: CASSQGGAYNEQFF; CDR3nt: TGTGCCAGCAGCCAAGGCGGGGCCTACAATGAGCAGTTCTTC
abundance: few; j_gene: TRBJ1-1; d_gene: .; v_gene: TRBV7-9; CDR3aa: CASSLRQENTEAFF; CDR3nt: TGTGCCAGCAGCCTCAGACAGGAGAACACTGAAGCTTTCTTT
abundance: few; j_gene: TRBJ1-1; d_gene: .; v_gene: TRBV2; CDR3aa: CASSVEGGYTEAFF; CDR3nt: TGTGCCAGCAGCGTAGAGGGAGGATACACTGAAGCTTTCTTT
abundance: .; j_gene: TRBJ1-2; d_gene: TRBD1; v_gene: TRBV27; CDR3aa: CASRAVDRGGGYGYTF; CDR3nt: TGTGCCAGCAGGGCCGTTGACAGGGGAGGTGGCTATGGCTACACCTTC
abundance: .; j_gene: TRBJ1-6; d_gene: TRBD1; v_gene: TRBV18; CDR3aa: CASSIGQADNSPLHF; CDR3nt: TGTGCCAGCTCAATCGGACAGGCAGATAATTCACCCCTCCACTTT
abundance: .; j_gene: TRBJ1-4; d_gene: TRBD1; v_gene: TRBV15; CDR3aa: CATSRDRGRVGEKLFF; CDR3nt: TGTGCCACCAGCAGGGACAGGGGGCGCGTGGGAGAAAAACTGTTTTTT
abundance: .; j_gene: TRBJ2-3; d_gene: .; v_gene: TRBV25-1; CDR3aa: CASSEFDLATDTQYF; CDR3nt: TGTGCCAGCAGTGAATTCGACTTAGCGACAGATACGCAGTATTTT
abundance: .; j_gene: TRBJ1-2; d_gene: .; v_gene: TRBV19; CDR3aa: CASKSGRSRGYTF; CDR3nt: TGTGCCAGTAAATCCGGCCGAAGCAGGGGCTACACCTTC